The entry below gives a single T cell receptor (beta chain) sequence along with its context. This sample is drawn from a study of T-cell memory formation after mild COVID-19. Germline lookup yields CDR1 SQVTM and CDR2 ANQGSEA. This CDR3 spans 12 amino acids. V was shortened by 7 bases and J by 1 base, with 10 bases between the two germline ends. TCRdb re-derived calls from the 5' RACE reads in MiXCR, one entry per CDR3 protein. Among some 100,000 distinct CDR3 sequences, approximately 12% were seen once, and the ten largest hold around 40%. The chain is built from TRBV29-1 and TRBJ2-5, with D possibly being TRBD1 (5 bases). The sample was PBMCs or a T cell subset sorted from them (not recorded which). The receptor was isolated from a man younger than 30 who had mild COVID-19 (a few samples of this study predate the infection). Cell type and time point are not known. Here the CDR3 reads CSALGAQETQYF. In DNA form, the CDR3 reads TGCAGCGCCCTTGGGGCCCAAGAGACCCAGTACTTC.